This T cell receptor (beta chain) comes out of a study of cytomegalovirus exposure and HLA in healthy donors. Findings of the study overall: It was assumed in the presence/absence analyses that sequencing depth was roughly uniform across donors. In a later analysis, at a false discovery rate of 0.05, 15,000 to 20,000 TCR beta sequences matched HLA alleles.

Trimming at V came to 0 bases and at J to 4 bases, leaving 5 bases not matched to a gene. This CDR3 is 16 amino acids long. Germline CDR1 reads MNHEY; CDR2 reads SVGAGI. Use of 60 Vbeta and 13 Jbeta primers characterized the PCR. Clones were read by immunoSEQ multiplex PCR, and TCRdb kept only the in-frame ones, dropping some. The sample contains around 200,000 clones, around 81% of which appear only once. About this clone: The target antigen is unknown.

The J gene is TRBJ2-1, the V gene TRBV6-5; 8 bases align to TRBD2. Sequencing was carried out using PBMCs. This sequence originates from a woman between 50 and 59 years old in good health and CMV-seropositive. CDR3 in amino acids: CASSYSRAGGYNEQFF. The CDR3 nucleotides read TGTGCCAGCAGTTACTCGAGGGCGGGGGGATACAATGAGCAGTTCTTC.